What follows are 28 T cell receptor beta chains derived from one specimen sequenced in a study of blood T cells in healthy people across ages. Next came a second PCR, run for roughly 6 to 11 cycles, which used a sample-barcoded 5' primer along with a J-beta primer mix. TCRdb reprocessed the 5' RACE reads via MiXCR and lists one record per CDR3 protein. The table shows approximately 800,000 distinct CDR3 sequences, with over 45% occurring only once. Specimen: blood. These receptor sequences come from a man younger than 45 in good health.

The gene calls are TRBV25-1 and TRBJ2-7; TRBD1 is a possible D gene (8 bases). CDR1 and CDR2 from the germline V gene are MGHDK and SYGVNS. The CDR3 has 16 residues. Trimming stripped 3 bases from V and 3 bases from J, with 18 bases between. Written as DNA, the CDR3 is TGTGCCAGCAGTGACTGGAGACAGGGGAGGGACTACGAGCAGTACTTC. Protein sequence: CASSDWRQGRDYEQYF.

The rearrangement links TRBV7-9 to TRBJ1-6; the D gene is possibly TRBD1 (6 bases). CDR1 and CDR2 (germline): SEHNR, FQNEAQ (reference sequence). The CDR3 runs to 15 residues. Trimming took 6 bases from V and 7 from J, leaving 16 bases between them. The DNA for the CDR3 is TGTGCCAGCAGTCGGTATACAGGGCACAATTCACCCCTCCACTTT. As protein: CASSRYTGHNSPLHF.

The V gene is TRBV20-1, the J gene TRBJ1-5; unclear D gene. CDR3 length equals 14 residues. The germline gives CDR1 DFQATT, CDR2 SNEGSKA (reference sequence). Trimming removed 2 bases at V and 5 bases at J, with 13 bases between. The CDR3 loop is CSARSNLGYQPQHF. The CDR3 DNA is TGCAGTGCTAGAAGTAACCTGGGGTATCAGCCCCAGCATTTT.

This chain links TRBV25-1 with TRBJ1-1; 8 bases agree with TRBD1. This CDR3 is built from 15 residues. Germline values: CDR1 MGHDK, CDR2 SYGVNS. Losses at the gene ends were 4 bases for V and 5 bases for J; bases not matched to a gene: 9. The CDR3 DNA is TGTGCCAGCAGTGGGCCAGGGGGCAGCTGGACTGAAGCTTTCTTT. This gives the protein CASSGPGGSWTEAFF.

Only one count was recorded for this clonotype. This rearrangement joins TRBV7-2 to TRBJ2-1; 10 bases line up with TRBD2. The J call may not be correct, given that the DNA end is closer to TRBJ2-7. Germline CDR1 SGHTA, CDR2 FQGNSA. This CDR3 region has 15 residues. The CDR3 DNA reads TGTGCCAGCAGCTTGGGACTAGCGCCTAACAATGAGCAGTACTTC. Encoded protein: CASSLGLAPNNEQYF.

The CDR3, as DNA: TGTGCCAGCTCTCCGGACAGAATAACGACCGGGGAGCTGTTTTTT. It encodes CASSPDRITTGELFF. The rearrangement uses TRBV18 and TRBJ2-2; a possible D gene is TRBD1 (6 bases). Germline V gives CDR1 KGHSH, CDR2 LQKENI. The CDR3 runs 15 residues. V was pared by 6 bases and J by 5 bases, with 16 bases between.

This chain links TRBV25-1 with TRBJ2-1; D is possibly TRBD2 (5 bases). Trimming pared 7 bases from V and 6 bases from J, leaving 7 bases between. This CDR3 has 11 residues. Germline V lookup: CDR1 MGHDK, CDR2 SYGVNS. The CDR3 DNA sequence: TGTGCCAGCACGGGAAGCAATGAGCAGTTCTTC. As protein: CASTGSNEQFF.

Only a few counts were recorded for this clonotype. V gene TRBV7-2 combines with J gene TRBJ2-5; D uncertain. The J call may be mistaken, given a closer DNA end match to TRBJ2-7. The CDR3 loop spans 15 amino acids. CDR1 SGHTA and CDR2 FQGNSA come from the germline V gene. In DNA form, the CDR3 reads TGTGCCAGCAGCTTAGGTCCGCTCAAGGTATACGAGCAGTACTTC. It translates to CASSLGPLKVYEQYF.

This sequence joins TRBV9 and TRBJ2-7, with 7 bases aligning to TRBD1. Trimming at V came to 3 bases and at J to 2 bases, leaving 8 bases not matched to a gene. The V gene's germline CDR1 is SGDLS and CDR2 YYNGEE. This CDR3 has 15 residues. The CDR3 DNA reads as TGTGCCAGCAGCGCCGGACAGGACAGAACCTACGAGCAGTACTTC. Translation: CASSAGQDRTYEQYF.

The rearrangement joins TRBV6-6 to TRBJ1-5, with 7 positions matching TRBD1. Per the germline V gene, CDR1 is MNHNY and CDR2 is SVGAGI (reference sequence). Trimming took 1 base from V and 5 from J; bases not matched to a gene: 2. The CDR3 has 14 amino acids. The CDR3 loop reads CASSYWTGDQPQHF. Written as DNA, the CDR3 is TGTGCCAGCAGTTACTGGACAGGTGATCAGCCCCAGCATTTT.

V gene TRBV10-3 combines with J gene TRBJ1-2; TRBD1 is a possible D gene (6 bases). V lost 0 bases and J 4 bases, leaving 12 bases between the germline ends. This CDR3 has 15 residues. Germline V gives CDR1 ENHRY, CDR2 SYGVKD. The CDR3 here is CAISESGTQPYGYTF. Here the CDR3 DNA reads TGTGCCATCAGTGAGTCGGGGACACAACCCTATGGCTACACCTTC.

The rearrangement joins TRBV14 to TRBJ1-2; D remains ambiguous. The CDR3 loop spans 14 amino acids. Germline CDR1 SGHDN, CDR2 FVKESK. Trimming cost V 2 bases and J 4 bases, with 11 bases left between them. The DNA of the CDR3 is TGTGCCAGCAGCCAACAGACGGGCCCCTATGGCTACACCTTC. Its translation is CASSQQTGPYGYTF.

The chain recombines TRBV11-1 with TRBJ2-1, with D possibly being TRBD2 (6 bases). This CDR3 contains 17 residues. Trimming stripped 0 bases from V and 14 bases from J, with 26 bases between. In germline, CDR1 is SGHAT, CDR2 FQDESV (reference sequence). CDR3 nucleotides: TGTGCCAGCAGCTTAGCAAGCCCGGACGCGGGAAGGTTGGAGGAGTTCTTC. This encodes CASSLASPDAGRLEEFF.

The chain recombines TRBV28 with TRBJ2-1, with D perhaps matching TRBD1 (6 bases). The germline CDR1 and CDR2 sequences are MDHEN and SYDVKM. Between the trimmed V and J ends, which lost 6 bases and 9 bases, there was a span of 18 bases. CDR3 length equals 14 residues. CDR3 in amino acids: CASSRTGTLGEQFF. The CDR3 DNA follows: TGTGCCAGCAGCCGGACCGGGACACTAGGTGAGCAGTTCTTC.

The chain combines TRBV7-9 with TRBJ2-3; 10 bases are shared with TRBD2. After removal of 1 base from V and 5 bases from J, the junction contained 6 bases not matched to a gene. CDR1 and CDR2 from the germline V gene are SEHNR and FQNEAQ (reference sequence). The CDR3 is made up of 16 amino acids. The CDR3 DNA reads TGTGCCAGCAGCTTAGGGACTAGCGGAAAGGGAGATACGCAGTATTTT. Protein sequence: CASSLGTSGKGDTQYF.

V usage is TRBV20-1 and J usage is TRBJ1-1, with a tentative D call TRBD1 (6 bases). The CDR3 totals 12 residues. Trimming removed 1 base at V and 3 bases at J, with 6 bases between. The germline CDR1 and CDR2 sequences are DFQATT and SNEGSKA (reference sequence). DNA of the CDR3: TGCAGTGCTAGAGCAGGGGACACTGAAGCTTTCTTT. Protein: CSARAGDTEAFF.

CDR3 sequence reads: CASSFRGRGDAEYF. CDR3 bases: TGTGCCAGCAGTTTCAGAGGGAGAGGAGATGCGGAATATTTT. J is TRBJ2-3 and V is TRBV12-3 or TRBV12-4; D might be TRBD2 (5 bases). V lost 3 bases to trimming and J lost 15 bases, with 22 bases between them. This CDR3 region has 14 residues.

This chain connects TRBV3-1 to TRBJ1-1; perhaps TRBD1 as D (6 bases). V was shortened by 1 base and J by 4 bases, with 13 bases between the two germline ends. CDR3 size: 15 residues. Per germline, CDR1 LGHDT and CDR2 YNNKEL (reference sequence). The CDR3, as DNA: TGTGCCAGCAGCCAAGGGTTGGGGGGCGGCACTGAAGCTTTCTTT. The encoded protein is CASSQGLGGGTEAFF.

A few counts support this clonotype. V usage is TRBV12-3 or TRBV12-4 and J usage is TRBJ1-6; TRBD1 matches at 7 bases. There are 14 residues in the CDR3. Unmatched junction bases numbered 4, after V lost 6 bases and J lost 5 bases. The CDR3 loop is CASSSGQHNSPLHF. For the CDR3, the DNA is TGTGCCAGCAGCTCGGGACAGCATAATTCACCCCTCCACTTT.

The chain is built from TRBV4-3 and TRBJ2-4; 9 bases align to TRBD1. The ends lost 0 bases at V and 3 bases at J; junction bases unmatched: 18. The CDR3 spans 21 residues. Germline V CDR1 and CDR2: LGHNA, YSLEER. The CDR3 DNA reads TGCGCCAGCAGCCAAGACTCCGGGACAGGGTCTACGGGAGTCGGCAAAAACATTCAGTACTTC. Translation gives CASSQDSGTGSTGVGKNIQYF.

The chain carries TRBV4-2 and TRBJ2-1; 7 positions match TRBD2. V was clipped by 6 bases and J by 0 bases; unmatched bases: 11. The CDR3 runs 17 residues. The germline CDR1 and CDR2 sequences are LGHNA and YNFKEQ. CDR3 loop: CASSFAGEFSSYNEQFF. CDR3 DNA sequence: TGTGCCAGCAGTTTTGCGGGGGAGTTCAGCTCCTACAATGAGCAGTTCTTC.

The chain is built from TRBV7-2 and TRBJ2-7; D possibly matches TRBD1 or TRBD2 (5 bases each). Germline values: CDR1 SGHTA, CDR2 FQGNSA. V shed 5 bases and J shed 0 bases, with 14 bases lying between them. This CDR3 contains 15 residues. This chain's CDR3 is CASSQGRGASYEQYF. The DNA of the CDR3 is TGTGCCAGCAGCCAAGGACGAGGGGCCTCCTACGAGCAGTACTTC. Combining the CDR3 with reference TRBV7-2 and TRBJ2-7 gives the whole variable domain GAGVSQSPSNKVTEKGKDVELRCDPISGHTALYWYRQSLGQGLEFLIYFQGNSAPDKSGLPSDRFSAERTGGSVSTLTIQRTQQEDSAVYLCASSQGRGASYEQYFGPGTRLTVT.

This clonotype was seen a handful of times. The chain joins TRBV29-1 to TRBJ2-5; D gene uncertain. The germline CDR1 and CDR2 sequences are SQVTM and ANQGSEA. The CDR3 is made up of 13 amino acids. The germline V and J ends were trimmed by 7 bases and 5 bases, with 17 bases remaining between them. CDR3 sequence reads: CSASGAARETQYF. The CDR3 nucleotides are TGCAGCGCCTCCGGCGCAGCGCGGGAGACCCAGTACTTC.

CDR3 in DNA: TGCGCCAGCAGCTCCGCCCCAGGACCGGATTCACCCCTCCACTTT. This encodes CASSSAPGPDSPLHF. The J gene is TRBJ1-6, the V gene TRBV5-1; D unclear. V was shortened by 3 bases and J by 8 bases, with 15 bases between the two germline ends. The CDR3 runs to 15 residues. CDR1 SGHRS and CDR2 YFSETQ come from the germline V gene.

The chain combines TRBV6-1 with TRBJ1-2, with 8 bases fitting TRBD1. With 6 bases clipped from V and 2 bases from J, the junction kept 5 bases outside the gene matches. The CDR3 sequence is 14 residues long. Germline CDR1 MNHNS, CDR2 SASEGT. CDR3 sequence (DNA): TGTGCCAGCAGGGGGACAGGATGGAACTATGGCTACACCTTC. Its protein product is CASRGTGWNYGYTF.

The rearrangement uses TRBV21-1 and TRBJ2-7; TRBD2 is the table's D call and was not checked against the DNA. TRBV21-1 is classified as a pseudogene. The CDR3 runs 12 residues. The CDR3 here is CASTPQAVKQYF. CDR3 DNA sequence: TGTGCCAGCACCCCGCAGGCTGTGAAGCAGTACTTC.

This clonotype turned up a few times. This chain links TRBV7-9 with TRBJ2-1; D perhaps matches TRBD2 (6 bases). Trimming stripped 3 bases from V and 6 bases from J, with 9 bases between. Germline CDR1 is SEHNR and CDR2 is FQNEAQ (reference sequence). This CDR3 comprises 13 residues. The CDR3 DNA sequence: TGTGCCAGCAGCTTTAGCGGCGTCAATGAGCAGTTCTTC. Protein: CASSFSGVNEQFF.

This clonotype showed up just once. This CDR3 reads CAIRRFNAGTSGRTSPYEQYF. The CDR3 nucleotides read TGTGCCATCAGACGATTCAATGCTGGGACTAGCGGGAGGACTTCCCCCTACGAGCAGTACTTC. This sequence joins TRBV10-3 and TRBJ2-7, with 15 bases fitting TRBD2. Germline CDR1 ENHRY, CDR2 SYGVKD. The CDR3 has 21 residues. V was clipped by 6 bases and J by 2 bases; unmatched bases: 20.